Below, 20 T cell receptor beta chains from the same sample are listed, as sequenced in a study of regulatory T cells in long-lasting Graves disease (dated by TCRdb to 2020 to 2023). The method was multiplex PCR. TCRdb lists the instrument as Illumina HiSeq 4000. To build TCR beta libraries, CDR3 regions were amplified by Arm-PCR using iRepertoire HTBI primers. TCRdb reprocessing: public reads trimmed at Q25 with fastp, clones called with MiXCR, in-frame beta chains kept. Entries are consolidated by CDR3 protein sequence, retaining the most common genes and DNA. In all, the sample holds over 500,000 distinct CDR3 sequences, and about 16% of those were seen once. The ten most abundant clones make up around 13% of the sample. The time point tag for this specimen amounts to: newly diagnosed GD, antithyroid drugs for less than 3 months. For both TCR sequencing and RNA sequencing, RNA was extracted from PBMCs using TRIzol.

This sample was also put to use in a study of T cells in Graves' hyperthyroidism and ophthalmopathy.

Material: peripheral blood mononuclear cells (PBMCs), obtained at new diagnosis, from a patient treated with antithyroid drugs. These receptors originate from a man younger than 30 with Graves disease. Donor details come from another sample of the same person, matched by shared clones.

At least ten counts were recorded for this clonotype. The V call is TRBV27, the J call TRBJ2-1; 9 bases align to TRBD2. The CDR3 length is 16 residues. Germline V gives CDR1 MNHEY, CDR2 SMNVEV (reference sequence). V dropped 5 bases and J dropped 8; count of bases not matched to a gene: 13. DNA for the CDR3: TGTGCCAGCAGTACTTCCCGACTATTAGCGGGAGATGAGCAGTTCTTC. Protein product: CASSTSRLLAGDEQFF.

There are many counts of this clonotype. The chain carries TRBV6-1 and TRBJ1-5; a possible D gene is TRBD1 (5 bases). With 5 bases removed from V and 5 bases from J, the gap between germline ends came to 19 bases. CDR1 and CDR2 (germline): MNHNS, SASEGT. This CDR3 contains 16 residues. CDR3 sequence reads: CASSRGPGGEHQPQHF. The CDR3 coding sequence is TGTGCCAGCAGTAGGGGACCTGGGGGTGAACATCAGCCCCAGCATTTT.

The sample holds many counts of this clonotype. V is TRBV3-1 and J is TRBJ2-7; 12 positions agree with TRBD2. CDR3 length: 15 residues. The trim removed 4 bases at V and 3 bases at J, leaving 4 bases unmatched. Germline V gene lookup returns CDR1 LGHDT and CDR2 YNNKEL (reference sequence). CDR3 sequence reads: CASSPGTSGFYEQYF. CDR3 bases: TGTGCCAGCAGCCCAGGGACTAGCGGGTTCTACGAGCAGTACTTC.

Ten or more counts support this clonotype. This chain connects TRBV12-3 or TRBV12-4 to TRBJ1-1; tentative D call: TRBD1 (6 bases). CDR3 size: 17 residues. Trimming left V 1 base short and J 0 bases short, with 15 bases between. The DNA of the CDR3 is TGTGCCAGCAGTTTAGGGGGCACGAGGGGGGTGAACACTGAAGCTTTCTTT. Its translation: CASSLGGTRGVNTEAFF.

The chain links TRBV9 to TRBJ2-2; 11 bases match TRBD2. The CDR3 is made up of 17 amino acids. The germline V gene has CDR1 SGDLS and CDR2 YYNGEE. After removal of 3 bases from V and 1 base from J, the junction contained 5 bases not matched to a gene. CDR3 coding DNA: TGTGCCAGCAGCGCCAGGGGGACTAGCGGGAACACCGGGGAGCTGTTTTTT. It specifies CASSARGTSGNTGELFF. Together with reference TRBV9 and TRBJ2-2, the CDR3 gives the full variable domain: DSGVTQTPKHLITATGQRVTLRCSPRSGDLSVYWYQQSLDQGLQFLIQYYNGEERAKGNILERFSAQQFPDLHSELNLSSLELGDSALYFCASSARGTSGNTGELFFGEGSRLTVL.

The chain recombines TRBV19 with TRBJ1-2; possible D gene TRBD1, 5 bases. CDR1 is LNHDA and CDR2 is SQIVND in the germline V gene (reference sequence). The length of the CDR3 is 18 residues. V gave up 3 bases and J gave up 6 bases, with 26 bases separating them. In DNA form, the CDR3 reads TGTGCCAGTAGTATTGAAGGTCGGAGAAGGGGCGCAAATGATGGCTACACCTTC. It is translated as CASSIEGRRRGANDGYTF.

This clonotype was seen at least ten times. V is TRBV7-9 and J is TRBJ2-7, with 10 bases fitting TRBD1. J gave up 3 bases and V 5 bases, and 1 base lay outside the gene matches. This CDR3 comprises 13 residues. Germline CDR1 reads SEHNR; CDR2 reads FQNEAQ (reference sequence). The DNA of the CDR3 is TGTGCCAGCAGCCGGGACAGGGGCTACGAGCAGTACTTC. Amino acids: CASSRDRGYEQYF.

This clonotype was detected ten times or more. The chain carries TRBV5-1 and TRBJ2-1, with 11 bases that match TRBD2. CDR3 length: 17 residues. Trimming at V came to 0 bases and at J to 3 bases, leaving 5 bases not matched to a gene. Germline CDR1 SGHRS, CDR2 YFSETQ. CDR3 sequence reads: CASSLGGGTSGYNEQFF. Here the CDR3 DNA reads TGCGCCAGCAGCTTGGGGGGAGGGACTAGCGGCTACAATGAGCAGTTCTTC.

This chain connects TRBV6-1 to TRBJ1-1; D is unclear. The CDR3 is 12 residues long. Germline CDR1 is MNHNS and CDR2 is SASEGT. Trimming left V 7 bases short and J 5 bases short, with 11 bases between. CDR3 sequence (DNA): TGTGCCAGCAAGATGAGGGAAACTGAAGCTTTCTTT. Translated, it gives CASKMRETEAFF.

This clonotype was counted many times. The gene calls are TRBV12-3 or TRBV12-4 and TRBJ2-1; TRBD1 might be the D (5 bases). Trimming shortened V by 2 bases and J by 7 bases, and 12 bases separated the two germline ends. This CDR3 contains 14 residues. CDR3 residues: CASSLFRVFNEQFF. The CDR3 DNA reads as TGTGCCAGCAGTTTATTCAGGGTTTTTAATGAGCAGTTCTTC.

There are many counts of this clonotype. The chain carries TRBV6-2 or TRBV6-3 and TRBJ1-1; D might be TRBD1 (5 bases). The CDR3 spans 16 residues. V lost 5 bases to trimming and J lost 0 bases, with 16 bases between them. Germline V gene sequence: CDR1 MNHEY, CDR2 SVGEGT. CDR3 loop: CASSLERQSMNTEAFF. CDR3 DNA sequence: TGTGCCAGCAGTCTCGAACGACAGAGCATGAACACTGAAGCTTTCTTT.

In its sample, this clonotype was seen many times. The chain carries TRBV12-3 or TRBV12-4 and TRBJ2-1; no reliable D call. Trimming pared 2 bases from V and 15 bases from J, leaving 5 bases between. The CDR3 spans 9 residues. The CDR3 nucleotides read TGTGCCAGCAGTTTACCCCCGTTCTTC. Translation gives CASSLPPFF.

This clonotype was recorded many times. The chain uses TRBV6-2 or TRBV6-3 and TRBJ2-7; D call uncertain. Germline lookup yields CDR1 MNHEY and CDR2 SVGEGT. The CDR3 runs to 12 residues. Deletions cut 8 bases from V and 9 bases from J, with 17 bases between. For the CDR3, the DNA is TGTGCCAGCGGGCAGCCCTCATCGTCGCAGTACTTC. Protein sequence: CASGQPSSSQYF.

The CDR3 protein is CASSDWNMNTEAFF. The CDR3 DNA reads as TGTGCCAGCAGTGATTGGAACATGAACACTGAAGCTTTCTTT. The chain employs TRBV25-1 and TRBJ1-1; D is unclear. This CDR3 contains 14 residues. V lost 3 bases and J 0 bases, leaving 8 bases between the germline ends. CDR1 is MGHDK and CDR2 is SYGVNS in the germline V gene.

Ten or more counts support this clonotype. This chain links TRBV28 with TRBJ1-1; 9 bases agree with TRBD1. Germline lookup yields CDR1 MDHEN and CDR2 SYDVKM. CDR3 length equals 14 residues. J gave up 2 bases and V 4 bases, and 2 bases lay outside the gene matches. DNA of the CDR3: TGTGCCAGCAGTTACAGGGGGCCCAACACTGAAGCTTTCTTT. Translating it yields CASSYRGPNTEAFF.

The rearrangement links TRBV4-1 to TRBJ2-1; 9 bases agree with TRBD2. The length of the CDR3 is 16 residues. The V gene's germline CDR1 is MGHRA and CDR2 YSYEKL. Trimming at V came to 4 bases and at J to 5 bases, leaving 9 bases not matched to a gene. The DNA for the CDR3 is TGCGCCAGCAGCCCGACAGCGGGAGGATGGAACAATGAGCAGTTCTTC. Amino acids: CASSPTAGGWNNEQFF.

This clonotype came up many times. This chain joins TRBV28 and TRBJ2-2; 9 bases are shared with TRBD2. CDR1 and CDR2 from the germline V gene are MDHEN and SYDVKM. The CDR3 spans 16 residues. Unmatched junction bases numbered 5, after V lost 2 bases and J lost 4 bases. The CDR3 protein is CASSLSSGSGTGELFF. In DNA form, the CDR3 reads TGTGCCAGCAGTTTAAGTAGCGGGAGTGGCACCGGGGAGCTGTTTTTT.

This clonotype was seen at least ten times. The rearrangement uses TRBV28 and TRBJ2-7; 9 bases map to TRBD1. From germline, CDR1 is MDHEN and CDR2 SYDVKM. This CDR3 comprises 13 residues. After removal of 8 bases from V and 5 bases from J, the junction contained 7 bases not matched to a gene. The CDR3 DNA reads as TGTGCCAGCCGACCGGGACAGGGCCACGAGCAGTACTTC. Residues: CASRPGQGHEQYF.

J is TRBJ1-4 and V is TRBV27; a possible D gene is TRBD1 (6 bases). V shed 6 bases and J shed 8 bases, with 19 bases lying between them. Germline-derived CDR1 and CDR2 are MNHEY and SMNVEV (reference sequence). This CDR3 is built from 15 residues. Written as DNA, the CDR3 is TGTGCCAGCAGCCCCTCCGGGGGCCTCTCCGAAAAACTGTTTTTT. This gives the protein CASSPSGGLSEKLFF.

A few counts support this clonotype. The chain has TRBV24-1 and TRBJ1-4; tentatively, D is TRBD1 (5 bases). The CDR3 is made up of 12 amino acids. Trimming shortened V by 3 bases and J by 8 bases, and 6 bases separated the two germline ends. The germline V gene encodes CDR1 KGHDR and CDR2 SFDVKD. The CDR3 sequence: CATSDGGEKLFF. CDR3 DNA: TGTGCCACCAGTGATGGGGGGGAAAAACTGTTTTTT.